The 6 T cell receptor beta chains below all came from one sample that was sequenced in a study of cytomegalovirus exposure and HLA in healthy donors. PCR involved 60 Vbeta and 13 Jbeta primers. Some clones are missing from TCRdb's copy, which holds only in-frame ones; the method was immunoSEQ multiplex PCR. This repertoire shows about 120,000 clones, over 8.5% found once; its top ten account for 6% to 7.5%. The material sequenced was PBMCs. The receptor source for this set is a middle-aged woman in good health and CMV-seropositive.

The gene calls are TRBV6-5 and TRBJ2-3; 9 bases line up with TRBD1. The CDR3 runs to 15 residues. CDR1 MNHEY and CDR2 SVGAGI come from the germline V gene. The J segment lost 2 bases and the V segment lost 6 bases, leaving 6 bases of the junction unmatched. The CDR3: CASSAGTGLTDTQYF. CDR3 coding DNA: TGTGCCAGCAGCGCCGGGACAGGGCTCACAGATACGCAGTATTTT.

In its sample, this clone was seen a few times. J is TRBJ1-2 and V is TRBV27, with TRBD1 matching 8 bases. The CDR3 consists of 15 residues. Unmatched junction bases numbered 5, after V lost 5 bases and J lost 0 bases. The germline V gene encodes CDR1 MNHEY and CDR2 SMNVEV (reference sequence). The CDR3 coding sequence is TGTGCCAGCAGTACCCGACAGGGGACTAACTATGGCTACACCTTC. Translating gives CASSTRQGTNYGYTF.

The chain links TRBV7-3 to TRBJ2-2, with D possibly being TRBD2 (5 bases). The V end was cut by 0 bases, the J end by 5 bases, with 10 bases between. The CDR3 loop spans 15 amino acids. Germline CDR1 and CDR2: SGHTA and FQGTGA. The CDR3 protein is CASSLTFGVTGELFF. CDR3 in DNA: TGTGCCAGCAGCTTAACGTTCGGGGTTACCGGGGAGCTGTTTTTT.

CDR3 nucleotides: TGTGCCAGCAGCTTACAGGGATTTGGCTACACCTTC. The encoded protein is CASSLQGFGYTF. V is TRBV7-9 and J is TRBJ1-2, with TRBD1 as a possible D gene (5 bases). V dropped 2 bases and J dropped 7 bases, with 8 bases sitting between them. This CDR3 is 12 amino acids long. Germline CDR1 is SEHNR and CDR2 is FQNEAQ (reference sequence).

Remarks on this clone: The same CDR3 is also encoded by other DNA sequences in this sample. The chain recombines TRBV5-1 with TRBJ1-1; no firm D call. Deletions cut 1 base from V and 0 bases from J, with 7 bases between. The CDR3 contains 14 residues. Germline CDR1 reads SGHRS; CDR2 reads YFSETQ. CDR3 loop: CASSLLGLNTEAFF. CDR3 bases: TGCGCCAGCAGCTTGCTGGGCCTGAACACTGAAGCTTTCTTT. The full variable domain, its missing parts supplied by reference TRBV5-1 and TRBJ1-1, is KAGVTQTPRYLIKTRGQQVTLSCSPISGHRSVSWYQQTPGQGLQFLFEYFSETQRNKGNFPGRFSGRQFSNSRSEMNVSTLELGDSALYLCASSLLGLNTEAFFGQGTRLTVV.

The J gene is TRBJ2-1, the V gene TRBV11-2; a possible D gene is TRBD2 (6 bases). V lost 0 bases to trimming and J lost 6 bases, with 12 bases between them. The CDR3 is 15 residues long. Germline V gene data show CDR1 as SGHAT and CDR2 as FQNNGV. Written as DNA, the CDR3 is TGTGCCAGCAGCTTAGACACGGGGGTCCCCAATGAGCAGTTCTTC. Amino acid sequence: CASSLDTGVPNEQFF.